This TCR beta chain comes out of a study of Tregs in tolerant kidney transplant recipients. General study findings and limits: The small number of patients limits these findings pending further validation.

TCRdb's table, derived via immunoSEQ multiplex PCR, lists solely in-frame clones and lacks some. The sample lists approximately 260,000 clones, about 80% occurring once. As concerns this clone: What it binds is unknown.

Sequenced: CD4+ T cells from blood. This TCR came from a human donor in good health.

CDR3 sequence (DNA): TGTGCCTGGAGTGTGTTTAATCCGGGGTTGGTTAATGAAAAACTGTTTTTT. Its protein is CAWSVFNPGLVNEKLFF. This sequence joins TRBV30 and TRBJ1-4; unclear D gene. The germline V gene encodes CDR1 GTSNPN and CDR2 SVGIG (reference sequence). V shed 0 bases and J shed 4 bases, with 18 bases lying between them. The CDR3 is 17 residues long.